The source of this T cell receptor beta chain is a study of T cells in narcolepsy. Turning to the study itself: Donors had narcolepsy type 1 or type 2, or were healthy controls. Study conclusions and caveats: HCRT-specific and TRIB2-specific autoreactive clonotypes appeared among same-patient CSF and blood CD4+ clonotypes.

Comment on this clone: No antigen is known for it.

Method: immunoSEQ multiplex PCR; TCRdb's copy keeps in-frame clones and lacks some. Of 30,000 to 35,000 clones detected, roughly 87% appear once; the ten largest clones hold around 2.6%. The CDR3 has 13 residues. Germline V gives CDR1 MNHEY, CDR2 SMNVEV (reference sequence). V lost 5 bases and J lost 7; bases outside the gene matches: 4. The sequencing input was CD45RA- memory CD4+ T cells from PBMCs. The genes are TRBV27 and TRBJ1-5; 8 nucleotides line up with TRBD1. The source of this sequence is a human donor with narcolepsy. CDR3 sequence: CASSRQGFQPQHF. The CDR3 DNA is TGTGCCAGCAGTAGACAGGGGTTCCAGCCCCAGCATTTT.